This TCR beta chain was recovered during a study of T cell responses to AZD1222 COVID-19 vaccine. Whole-study results and caveats: Vaccine-associated CD4 TCRs spanned spike, dominant at 160-218 and 743-854. Reportedly, nearly half of unique spike TCRs recognized epitopes outside B.1.351/B.1.1.7 mutations. Spike-specific TCR breadth and depth went up after people got two AZD1222 doses.

To note about this clone: The antigen is unknown.

The method was immunoSEQ multiplex PCR; TCRdb's version includes in-frame clones alone and lacks a portion of them. The sample lists over 100,000 clones, about nine tenths seen once, with roughly 6.3% in the top ten. The CDR3 is 14 amino acids. Unmatched junction bases numbered 8, after V lost 6 bases and J lost 4 bases. Germline loops: CDR1 LNHDA, CDR2 SQIVND (reference sequence). This sequence joins TRBV19 and TRBJ1-1, with TRBD1 matching over 7 bases. Sequenced here: peripheral blood, sampled on day 0 of AZD1222 vaccination. This clonotype was obtained from an adult in good health. CDR3 DNA: TGTGCCAGTAGAAGTACAGGGGTTGTCACTGAAGCTTTCTTT. It specifies CASRSTGVVTEAFF.